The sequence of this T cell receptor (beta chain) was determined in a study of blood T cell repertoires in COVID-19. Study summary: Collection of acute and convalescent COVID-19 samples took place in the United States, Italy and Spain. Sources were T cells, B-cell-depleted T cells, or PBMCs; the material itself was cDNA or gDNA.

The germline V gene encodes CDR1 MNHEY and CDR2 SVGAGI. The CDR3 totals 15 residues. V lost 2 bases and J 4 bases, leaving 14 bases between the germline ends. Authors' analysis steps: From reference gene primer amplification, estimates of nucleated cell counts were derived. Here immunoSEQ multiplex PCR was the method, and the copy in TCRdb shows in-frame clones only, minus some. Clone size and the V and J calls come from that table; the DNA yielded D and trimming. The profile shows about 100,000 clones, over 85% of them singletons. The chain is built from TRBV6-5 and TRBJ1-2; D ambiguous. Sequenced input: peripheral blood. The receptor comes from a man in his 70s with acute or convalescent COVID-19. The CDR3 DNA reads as TGTGCCAGCAGTTACGCCAGGCCGACCCTCTATGGCTACACCTTC. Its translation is CASSYARPTLYGYTF.